This entry concerns a single TCR beta chain. Its specificity is unknown. Ahead of sequencing, the ViraFEST assay grew antigen-specific CD4+ T cells using viral peptide pools. Culture lasted about ten days before CD4+ T cell isolation. The vaccine given was either BNT162b2 or mRNA-1273, in two doses. The entry originates in a study of vaccination effects on CD4 cells after COVID-19. This table comes from immunoSEQ multiplex PCR, and its TCRdb copy is limited to in-frame clones, with some not included. The repertoire includes about 24,000 clones, almost 70% of them detected once, and almost 8.5% sits in the top ten. Germline values: CDR1 SNHLY, CDR2 FYNNEI. Trimming stripped 4 bases from V and 3 bases from J, with 10 bases between. The CDR3 contains 15 residues.

This rearrangement joins TRBV2 to TRBJ1-6, with D possibly matching TRBD1 (5 bases). Sequencing used CD4+ T cells from PBMCs cultured with SARS-CoV-2 spike peptides, obtained after COVID-19 vaccination. This clonotype was sampled from a human donor who received a COVID-19 vaccine. As DNA, the CDR3 is TGTGCCAGCAGTGGGGCAGGGAACTATAATTCACCCCTCCACTTT. This translates into CASSGAGNYNSPLHF.